This is a list of T cell receptor beta chains from one sample in a study of technical replicates of blood from a handful of donors. Libraries were prepared by immunoSEQ multiplex PCR; TCRdb keeps only in-frame clonotypes and omits some of them. The sample consists of around 76,000 clones, over 85% of them appearing once. Material for sequencing was T cells isolated from PBMCs. The receptors derive from a human donor in good health. Both conserved end residues are part of each CDR3. The D gene is left open where the match is weak. Clone size is given for some rows only: seen once, a few or many times, or a class if the clone is expanded.

TRBJ2-7	13	-	TRBD1	TRBV30	CAWRGQGEHEQYF	TGTGCCTGGAGGGGACAGGGGGAGCACGAGCAGTACTTC
TRBJ1-5	15	-	TRBD1	TRBV6-5	CASSPRDRGNQPQHF	TGTGCCAGCAGTCCCCGGGACAGGGGTAATCAGCCCCAGCATTTT
TRBJ1-2	16	-	-	TRBV4-1	CASSQVGREANYGYTF	TGCGCCAGCAGCCAGGTAGGACGGGAAGCTAACTATGGCTACACCTTC
TRBJ2-1	15	-	-	TRBV18	CASSPLRTDDNEQFF	TGTGCCAGCTCACCACTTAGGACTGATGACAATGAGCAGTTCTTC
TRBJ1-3	13	-	-	TRBV6-5	CASGTYSGNTIYF	TGTGCCAGTGGGACATACTCTGGAAACACCATATATTTT
TRBJ2-3	14	-	-	TRBV19	CASSILGSTDTQYF	TGTGCCAGTAGTATCCTCGGTAGCACAGATACGCAGTATTTT
TRBJ2-7	13	once	TRBD1	TRBV6-5	CASSDRGSYEQYF	TGTGCCAGCAGCGACAGGGGGTCCTACGAGCAGTACTTC
TRBJ1-3	14	-	TRBD1	TRBV5-1	CASSPQGAGNTIYF	TGCGCCAGCAGCCCACAGGGGGCTGGAAACACCATATATTTT
TRBJ1-2	12	-	-	TRBV30	CAWSMWTAGYTF	TGTGCCTGGAGTATGTGGACAGCTGGCTACACCTTC
TRBJ2-2	16	-	TRBD1	TRBV18	CASSPRTGGNTGELFF	TGTGCCAGCTCACCTCGGACAGGGGGGAACACCGGGGAGCTGTTTTTT
TRBJ1-3	14	once	-	TRBV28	CASSLAGTGNTIYF	TGCGCCAGCAGTTTAGCAGGGACTGGAAACACCATATATTTT
TRBJ2-1	14	-	TRBD2	TRBV6-5	CASKSERERNEQFF	TGTGCCAGCAAATCCGAGCGGGAGAGGAATGAGCAGTTCTTC
TRBJ2-7	16	-	-	TRBV7-6	CASRPRPGENFYEQYF	TGTGCCAGCAGGCCGAGGCCAGGGGAGAACTTCTACGAGCAGTACTTC
TRBJ1-1	12	-	-	TRBV30	CAWSLTYTEAFF	TGTGCCTGGAGTTTGACTTACACTGAAGCTTTCTTT
TRBJ1-3	15	-	-	TRBV2	CASSERFIRGNTIYF	TGTGCCAGCAGCGAGCGCTTCATAAGAGGAAACACCATATATTTT
TRBJ1-3	13	-	-	TRBV19	CASSMRELNTIYF	TGTGCCAGTAGTATGCGGGAGCTAAACACCATATATTTT
TRBJ1-1	14	-	-	TRBV11-2	CASSRAGQNTEAFF	TGTGCCAGCAGCCGGGCAGGGCAGAACACTGAAGCTTTCTTT
TRBJ2-7	12	-	-	TRBV2	CASTGKLYEQYF	TGTGCCAGCACCGGGAAGCTCTACGAGCAGTACTTC
TRBJ2-3	17	once	-	TRBV7-8	CASINMQGPFGTDTQYF	TGTGCCAGCATCAATATGCAGGGGCCCTTTGGGACAGATACGCAGTATTTT
TRBJ2-5	14	once	-	TRBV9	CASSVGSGQETQYF	TGTGCCAGCAGCGTTGGGAGCGGGCAAGAGACCCAGTACTTC
TRBJ1-4	15	-	-	TRBV27	CASSDPRGGSEKLFF	TGTGCCAGCAGTGACCCCAGGGGAGGGAGTGAAAAACTGTTTTTT
TRBJ1-4	13	few	TRBD1	TRBV7-2	CASSGTGNEKLFF	TGTGCCAGCAGTGGGACAGGGAATGAAAAACTGTTTTTT
TRBJ2-1	13	-	TRBD1	TRBV7-6	CASSRDSYNEQFF	TGTGCCAGCAGCCGGGACAGCTACAATGAGCAGTTCTTC
TRBJ2-1	15	-	TRBD2	TRBV30	CAWSVLAGTYNEQFF	TGTGCCTGGAGTGTATTAGCGGGAACCTACAATGAGCAGTTCTTC
TRBJ2-7	14	-	-	TRBV7-2	CASSLEAGFYEQYF	TGTGCCAGCAGCTTAGAGGCGGGATTCTACGAGCAGTACTTC
TRBJ2-1	14	-	TRBD1	TRBV11-3	CASAGTGSPNEQFF	TGTGCCAGCGCTGGGACAGGGAGTCCGAATGAGCAGTTCTTC
TRBJ2-1	15	-	-	TRBV4-2	CASSQGLRLEPEQFF	TGTGCCAGCAGCCAAGGGCTTCGGCTAGAGCCTGAGCAGTTCTTC
TRBJ2-1	13	-	-	TRBV7-9	CASSLRSYNEQFF	TGTGCCAGCAGCTTACGGAGTTACAATGAGCAGTTCTTC
TRBJ1-1	15	few	TRBD1	TRBV2	CASSELRGRETEAFF	TGTGCCAGCAGTGAATTGAGGGGGCGCGAAACTGAAGCTTTCTTT
TRBJ2-5	12	-	-	TRBV29-1	CSVGSLEETQYF	TGCAGCGTTGGTTCTCTAGAAGAGACCCAGTACTTC
TRBJ1-1	11	-	-	TRBV7-9	CASSFSTEAFF	TGTGCCAGCAGCTTCAGCACTGAAGCTTTCTTT
TRBJ1-1	13	-	-	TRBV4-1	CASSYQRDTEAFF	TGCGCCAGCAGCTACCAGCGGGACACTGAAGCTTTCTTT
TRBJ2-7	14	-	TRBD1	TRBV5-1	CASSPGTGGSEQYF	TGCGCCAGCAGTCCCGGGACAGGGGGCTCCGAGCAGTACTTC
TRBJ2-1	14	-	TRBD1	TRBV9	CASSATGAGDEQFF	TGTGCCAGCAGCGCGACAGGGGCTGGGGATGAGCAGTTCTTC
TRBJ1-3	13	-	TRBD1	TRBV7-9	CAFNRGTGNTIYF	TGTGCCTTTAACAGGGGGACTGGAAACACCATATATTTT
TRBJ1-1	12	-	-	TRBV7-9	CASSLGTVEAFF	TGTGCCAGCAGCTTAGGAACAGTTGAAGCTTTCTTT
TRBJ1-1	15	once	-	TRBV29-1	CSFTALGLMNTEAFF	TGCAGCTTTACCGCCCTGGGACTAATGAACACTGAAGCTTTCTTT
TRBJ2-7	15	once	TRBD2	TRBV19	CASKLTSGSSYEQYF	TGTGCCAGTAAACTGACTAGCGGGAGCTCCTACGAGCAGTACTTC
TRBJ2-3	15	-	-	TRBV11-2	CASSFRDSLTDTQYF	TGTGCCAGCAGCTTTCGGGACTCCCTCACAGATACGCAGTATTTT
TRBJ2-2	16	-	-	TRBV19	CASSTLTSANTGELFF	TGTGCCAGTAGTACCCTTACTAGTGCGAACACCGGGGAGCTGTTTTTT
TRBJ1-2	13	-	-	TRBV28	CASSLLARYGYTF	TGTGCCAGCAGTTTATTGGCGCGGTATGGCTACACCTTC
TRBJ1-1	13	-	-	TRBV7-2	CASSPEERRLAFF	TGTGCCAGCAGCCCTGAGGAAAGACGTTTAGCTTTCTTT
TRBJ2-3	15	-	TRBD2	TRBV10-3	CAISDASGGTDTQYF	TGTGCCATCAGTGATGCTAGCGGGGGCACAGATACGCAGTATTTT
TRBJ2-4	15	-	-	TRBV5-1	CASSLVDGAKNIQYF	TGCGCCAGCAGCTTGGTAGATGGGGCAAAAAACATTCAGTACTTC
TRBJ1-3	14	once	-	TRBV13	CASSLSRYGNTIYF	TGTGCCAGCAGCTTATCCCGGTATGGAAACACCATATATTTT
TRBJ2-7	17	-	TRBD1	TRBV5-1	CASSLAWGGRGSYEQYF	TGCGCCAGCAGCTTGGCCTGGGGCGGCAGGGGGTCCTACGAGCAGTACTTC
TRBJ2-5	14	-	TRBD2	TRBV28	CASSGRDYGETQYF	TGTGCCAGCAGTGGCCGGGACTACGGAGAGACCCAGTACTTC
TRBJ2-1	16	-	TRBD1	TRBV25-1	CASRTGDRGFYNEQFF	TGTGCCAGCAGGACCGGGGACAGGGGGTTTTACAATGAGCAGTTCTTC
TRBJ1-1	11	few	-	TRBV30	CAWRQAPEAFF	TGTGCCTGGAGGCAAGCCCCTGAAGCTTTCTTT
TRBJ2-1	14	-	-	TRBV10-3	CAISEGRKYNEQFF	TGTGCCATCAGTGAGGGGAGGAAATACAATGAGCAGTTCTTC
TRBJ1-1	16	few	TRBD1	TRBV19	CASSMGRGLVNTEAFF	TGTGCCAGTAGTATGGGCAGGGGGCTGGTGAACACTGAAGCTTTCTTT
TRBJ1-2	15	-	TRBD1	TRBV5-1	CASRLRQGANYGYTF	TGCGCCAGCAGACTACGTCAGGGGGCGAACTATGGCTACACCTTC
TRBJ2-3	14	-	-	TRBV11-2	CASSLGSHTDTQYF	TGTGCCAGCAGCTTAGGATCACACACAGATACGCAGTATTTT